The present entry profiles one T cell receptor beta chain with its context. The V end was cut by 2 bases, the J end by 4 bases, with 11 bases between. The CDR3 is 14 residues long. Germline lookup yields CDR1 KGHSH and CDR2 LQKENI. The PCR contained 60 Vbeta and 13 Jbeta primers. Assay used: immunoSEQ multiplex PCR; TCRdb lists only in-frame clones, some missing. The table records fewer than 65,000 clones, around 87% of them present only once. The data belong to a study of cytomegalovirus exposure and HLA in healthy donors. Across the whole study: A data release that came early held around 85 million unique TCRs from HLA-typed donors.

The source of this sequence is a man aged 18 to 29 in good health and CMV-seronegative. The sample was PBMCs. The V and J genes are TRBV18 and TRBJ1-1, with unresolved D. The CDR3 reads CASSPVEDSTEAFF. In DNA, the CDR3 is TGTGCCAGCTCACCAGTCGAGGATTCCACTGAAGCTTTCTTT.